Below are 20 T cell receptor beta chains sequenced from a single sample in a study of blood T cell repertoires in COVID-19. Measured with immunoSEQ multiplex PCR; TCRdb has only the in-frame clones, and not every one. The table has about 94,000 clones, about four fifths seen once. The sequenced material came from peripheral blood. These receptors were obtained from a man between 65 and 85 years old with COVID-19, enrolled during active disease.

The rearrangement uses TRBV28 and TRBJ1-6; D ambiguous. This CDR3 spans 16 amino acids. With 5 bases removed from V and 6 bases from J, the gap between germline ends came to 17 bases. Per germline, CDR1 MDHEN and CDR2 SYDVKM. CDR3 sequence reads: CASSIGGRAFNSPLHF. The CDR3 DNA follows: TGTGCCAGCAGTATCGGAGGCCGCGCCTTTAATTCACCCCTCCACTTT.

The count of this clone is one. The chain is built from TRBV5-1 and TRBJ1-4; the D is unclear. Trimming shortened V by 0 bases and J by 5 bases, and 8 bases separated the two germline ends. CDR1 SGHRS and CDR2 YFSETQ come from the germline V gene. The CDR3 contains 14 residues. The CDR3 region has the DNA TGCGCCAGCAGCTTGGACAGACCGAATGAAAAACTGTTTTTT. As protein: CASSLDRPNEKLFF.

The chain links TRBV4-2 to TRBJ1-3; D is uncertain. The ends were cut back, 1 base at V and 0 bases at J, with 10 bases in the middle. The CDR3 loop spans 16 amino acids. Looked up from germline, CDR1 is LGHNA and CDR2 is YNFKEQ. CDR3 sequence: CASSQARSGSGNTIYF. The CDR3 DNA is TGTGCCAGCAGCCAAGCGAGATCGGGCTCTGGAAACACCATATATTTT.

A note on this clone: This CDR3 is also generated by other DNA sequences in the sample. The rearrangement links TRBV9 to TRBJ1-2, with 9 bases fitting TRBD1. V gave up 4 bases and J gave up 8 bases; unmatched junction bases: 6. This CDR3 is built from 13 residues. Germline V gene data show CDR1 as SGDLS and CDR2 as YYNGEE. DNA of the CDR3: TGTGCCAGCAGCTCAACAGGGGGCGGAGGCTACACCTTC. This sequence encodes CASSSTGGGGYTF.

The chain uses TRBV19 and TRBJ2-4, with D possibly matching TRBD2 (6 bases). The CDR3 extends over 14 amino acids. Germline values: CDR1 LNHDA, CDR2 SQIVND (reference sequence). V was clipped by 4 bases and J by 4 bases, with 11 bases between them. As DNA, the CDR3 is TGTGCCAGTAGTACGCCGGGACTTAAAAACATTCAGTACTTC. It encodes CASSTPGLKNIQYF.

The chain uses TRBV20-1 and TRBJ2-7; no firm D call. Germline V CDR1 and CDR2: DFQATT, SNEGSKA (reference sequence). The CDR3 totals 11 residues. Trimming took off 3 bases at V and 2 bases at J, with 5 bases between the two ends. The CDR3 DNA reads TGCAGTGCTAGCGGTCCCTACGAGCAGTACTTC. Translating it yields CSASGPYEQYF.

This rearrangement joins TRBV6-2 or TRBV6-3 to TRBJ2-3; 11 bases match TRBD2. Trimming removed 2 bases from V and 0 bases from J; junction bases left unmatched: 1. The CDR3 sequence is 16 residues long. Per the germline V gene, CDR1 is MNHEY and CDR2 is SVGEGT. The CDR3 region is CASSYGTSGSTDTQYF. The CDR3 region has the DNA TGTGCCAGCAGTTACGGGACTAGCGGAAGCACAGATACGCAGTATTTT.

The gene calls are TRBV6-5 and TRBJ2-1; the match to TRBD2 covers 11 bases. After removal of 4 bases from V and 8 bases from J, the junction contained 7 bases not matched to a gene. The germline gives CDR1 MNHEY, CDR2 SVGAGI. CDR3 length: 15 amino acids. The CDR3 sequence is CASSLAGGPLDEQFF. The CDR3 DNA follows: TGTGCCAGCAGTTTAGCGGGAGGGCCTTTGGATGAGCAGTTCTTC.

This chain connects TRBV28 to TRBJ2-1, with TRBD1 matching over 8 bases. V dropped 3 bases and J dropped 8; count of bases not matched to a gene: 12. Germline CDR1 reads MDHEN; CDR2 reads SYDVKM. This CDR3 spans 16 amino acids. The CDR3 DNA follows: TGTGCCAGCAGTTTGACAGGGACAGGAGGGGTCGATGAGCAGTTCTTC. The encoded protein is CASSLTGTGGVDEQFF.

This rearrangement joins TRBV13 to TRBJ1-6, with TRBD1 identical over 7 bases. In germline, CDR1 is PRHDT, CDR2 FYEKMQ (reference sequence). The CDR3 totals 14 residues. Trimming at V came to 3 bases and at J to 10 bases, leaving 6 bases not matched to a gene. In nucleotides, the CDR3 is TGTGCCAGCAGCTTGCAGACAGGGTCCTCACCCCTCCACTTT. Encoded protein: CASSLQTGSSPLHF.

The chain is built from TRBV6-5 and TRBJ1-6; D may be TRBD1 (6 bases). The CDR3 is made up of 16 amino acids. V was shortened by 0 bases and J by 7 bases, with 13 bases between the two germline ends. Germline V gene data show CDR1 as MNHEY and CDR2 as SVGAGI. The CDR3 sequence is CASSYSIHRENSPLHF. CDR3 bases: TGTGCCAGCAGTTACTCGATCCACAGGGAAAATTCACCCCTCCACTTT.

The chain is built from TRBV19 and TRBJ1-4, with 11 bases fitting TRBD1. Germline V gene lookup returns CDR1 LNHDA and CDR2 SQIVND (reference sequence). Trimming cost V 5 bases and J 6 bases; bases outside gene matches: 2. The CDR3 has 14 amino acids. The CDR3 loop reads CASSGQGAYEKLFF. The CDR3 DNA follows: TGTGCCAGTAGTGGACAGGGGGCCTATGAAAAACTGTTTTTT.

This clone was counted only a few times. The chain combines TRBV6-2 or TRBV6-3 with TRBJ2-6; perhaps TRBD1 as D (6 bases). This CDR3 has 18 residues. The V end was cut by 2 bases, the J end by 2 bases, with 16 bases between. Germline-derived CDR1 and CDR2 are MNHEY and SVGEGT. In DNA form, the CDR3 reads TGTGCCAGCAGTTACACATCACAGGGTTCTCCTGGGGCCAACGTCCTGACTTTC. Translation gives CASSYTSQGSPGANVLTF.

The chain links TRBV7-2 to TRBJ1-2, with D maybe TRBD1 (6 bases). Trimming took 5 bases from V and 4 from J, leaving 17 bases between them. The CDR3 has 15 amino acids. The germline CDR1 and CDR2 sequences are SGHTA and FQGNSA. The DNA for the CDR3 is TGTGCCAGCAGCCGCGGCCTGACAGGTTCCTATGGCTACACCTTC. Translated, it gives CASSRGLTGSYGYTF.

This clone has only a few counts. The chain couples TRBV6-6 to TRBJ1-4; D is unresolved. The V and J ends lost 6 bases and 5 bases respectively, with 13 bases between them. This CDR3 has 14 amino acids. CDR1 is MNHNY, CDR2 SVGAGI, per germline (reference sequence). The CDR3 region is CASSKQSWNEKLFF. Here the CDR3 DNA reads TGTGCCAGCAGCAAACAATCTTGGAATGAAAAACTGTTTTTT.

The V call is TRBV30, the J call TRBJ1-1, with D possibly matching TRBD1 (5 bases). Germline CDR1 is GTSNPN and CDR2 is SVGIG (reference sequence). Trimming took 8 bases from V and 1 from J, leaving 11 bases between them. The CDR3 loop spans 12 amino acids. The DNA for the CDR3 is TGTGCCACAGGTCAGGGGAACACTGAAGCTTTCTTT. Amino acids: CATGQGNTEAFF.

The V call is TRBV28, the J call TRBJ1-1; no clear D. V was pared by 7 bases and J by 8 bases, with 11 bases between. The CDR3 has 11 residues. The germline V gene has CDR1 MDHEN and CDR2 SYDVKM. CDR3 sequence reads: CASISYREAFF. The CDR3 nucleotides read TGTGCCAGCATCTCCTACAGAGAAGCTTTCTTT.

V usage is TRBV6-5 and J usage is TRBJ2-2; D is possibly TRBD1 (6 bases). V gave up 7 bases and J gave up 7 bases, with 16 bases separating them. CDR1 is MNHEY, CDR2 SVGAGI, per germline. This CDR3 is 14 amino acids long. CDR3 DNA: TGTGCCAGCATACGGGACACATCAGGCGGGGAGCTGTTTTTT. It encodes CASIRDTSGGELFF.

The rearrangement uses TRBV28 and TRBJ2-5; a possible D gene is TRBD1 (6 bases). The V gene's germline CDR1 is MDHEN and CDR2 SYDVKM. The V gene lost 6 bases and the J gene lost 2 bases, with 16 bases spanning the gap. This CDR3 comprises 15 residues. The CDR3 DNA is TGTGCCAGCAGCCCCACCAGGGGATGGCAAGAGACCCAGTACTTC. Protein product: CASSPTRGWQETQYF.

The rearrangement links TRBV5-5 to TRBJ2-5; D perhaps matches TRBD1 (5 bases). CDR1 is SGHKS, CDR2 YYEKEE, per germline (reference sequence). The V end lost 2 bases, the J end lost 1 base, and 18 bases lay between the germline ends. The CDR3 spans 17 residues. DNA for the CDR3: TGTGCCAGCAGCTTTAGTGGGGCTCAAGGGTTCCAAGAGACCCAGTACTTC. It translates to CASSFSGAQGFQETQYF. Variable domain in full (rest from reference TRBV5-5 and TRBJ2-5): DAGVTQSPTHLIKTRGQQVTLRCSPISGHKSVSWYQQVLGQGPQFIFQYYEKEERGRGNFPDRFSARQFPNYSSELNVNALLLGDSALYLCASSFSGAQGFQETQYFGPGTRLLVL.